This entry concerns a single T cell receptor beta chain. These data come from a study of technical replicates of blood from a few donors. CDR3 size: 14 residues. CDR1 is LGHNA and CDR2 is YSLEER in the germline V gene. Deletions cut 1 base from V and 1 base from J, with 8 bases between. Clones were read by immunoSEQ multiplex PCR, and TCRdb kept only the in-frame ones, dropping some. The data hold 80,000 or so clones, with 80% to 90% observed a single time. Sequences were obtained from PBMCs. This sequence originates from a human donor in good health. Some clones in this sample may be carry-over from other donors' samples. The chain couples TRBV4-3 to TRBJ2-7; the D is unclear. The CDR3 region has the DNA TGCGCCAGCAGCCAAGTTCTAGAATCCTACGAGCAGTACTTC. This gives the protein CASSQVLESYEQYF.